The 16 T cell receptor beta chains below come from one sample, sequenced in a study of blood T cells in healthy people across ages. Combining a sample-barcoded 5' primer with a J-beta primer mix, a second PCR ran for 7 to 11 cycles. Via MiXCR, TCRdb re-called the 5' RACE reads, giving one row per CDR3 protein. This sample has around 1,700,000 distinct CDR3 sequences, with roughly 28% found just once. Sequenced material: blood. Receptors originate from a woman in her thirties in good health.

Details on this clonotype: One base away lies a much larger clone, so this may be a sequencing read error. The chain combines TRBV20-1 with TRBJ2-7, with 8 bases fitting TRBD2. Trimming removed 6 bases from V and 0 bases from J; junction bases left unmatched: 4. The CDR3 totals 13 residues. The V gene's germline CDR1 is DFQATT and CDR2 SNEGSKA (reference sequence). CDR3 in DNA: TGCAGTGCACTGACTAGCGTCTCCTACGAGCAGTACTTC. Residues: CSALTSVSYEQYF.

Many counts were recorded for this clonotype. The chain carries TRBV6-6 and TRBJ2-4, with a tentative D call TRBD2 (5 bases). Per the germline V gene, CDR1 is MNHNY and CDR2 is SVGAGI (reference sequence). V lost 5 bases to trimming and J lost 7 bases, with 12 bases between them. This CDR3 contains 13 residues. The CDR3 DNA sequence: TGTGCCAGCAGTAACCAACTAGATAACATTCAGTACTTC. Its protein product is CASSNQLDNIQYF.

The chain combines TRBV3-1 with TRBJ1-2; possible D gene TRBD1, 5 bases. CDR1 and CDR2 (germline): LGHDT, YNNKEL (reference sequence). Between the trimmed V and J ends, which lost 0 bases and 6 bases, there was a span of 14 bases. This CDR3 comprises 15 residues. CDR3 in amino acids: CASSQEWGDPHGYTF. CDR3 DNA: TGTGCCAGCAGCCAAGAGTGGGGGGATCCTCATGGCTACACCTTC.

Remarks on this clonotype: This clone may be a read error of a much larger clone one base away. The rearrangement joins TRBV3-1 to TRBJ2-1, with D possibly TRBD2 on 6 matching bases. Germline V gene lookup returns CDR1 LGHDT and CDR2 YNNKEL (reference sequence). This CDR3 is 15 amino acids long. The CDR3 DNA is TGTGCCAGCAGCCTCAAACGTAGCGGCTACAATGGGCAGTTCTTC. It yields the protein CASSLKRSGYNGQFF.

This chain links TRBV7-2 with TRBJ2-1; 9 nucleotides align to TRBD2. Germline V gene sequence: CDR1 SGHTA, CDR2 FQGNSA. J lost 4 bases, V lost 4 bases, and 8 bases had no gene match. This CDR3 is 16 amino acids long. CDR3 residues: CASSSVAGVRYNEQFF. CDR3 sequence (DNA): TGTGCCAGCAGCTCCGTAGCGGGAGTTAGGTACAATGAGCAGTTCTTC.

This chain links TRBV9 with TRBJ2-5, with no clear D. The V end lost 3 bases, the J end lost 11 bases, and 17 bases lay between the germline ends. The germline CDR1 and CDR2 sequences are SGDLS and YYNGEE. This CDR3 has 13 residues. CDR3 DNA sequence: TGTGCCAGCAGCGGAATCAATGACAATGAGCAGTACTTC. Its translation: CASSGINDNEQYF.

This chain links TRBV2 with TRBJ1-5; D is possibly TRBD1 (6 bases). The CDR3 extends over 14 amino acids. Germline V gives CDR1 SNHLY, CDR2 FYNNEI. The V and J ends lost 7 bases and 7 bases respectively, with 17 bases between them. The CDR3 DNA follows: TGTGCCAGCAAGTGGGAGGGGGGAGGACAGCCCCAGCATTTT. It yields the protein CASKWEGGGQPQHF. The whole variable domain, remainder taken from reference TRBV2 and TRBJ1-5, is EPEVTQTPSHQVTQMGQEVILRCVPISNHLYFYWYRQILGQKVEFLVSFYNNEISEKSEIFDDQFSVERPDGSNFTLKIRSTKLEDSAMYFCASKWEGGGQPQHFGDGTRLSIL.

The chain uses TRBV20-1 and TRBJ1-1, with D possibly TRBD1 on 6 matching bases. The CDR3 contains 14 residues. The V gene's germline CDR1 is DFQATT and CDR2 SNEGSKA (reference sequence). Trimming stripped 0 bases from V and 1 base from J, with 9 bases between. CDR3 amino acids: CSAREGHSNTEAFF. In nucleotides, the CDR3 is TGCAGTGCTAGAGAGGGACACTCGAACACTGAAGCTTTCTTT.

The V gene is TRBV5-1, the J gene TRBJ2-7; D remains unclear. The CDR3 extends over 15 amino acids. V was trimmed by 3 bases and J by 3 bases, leaving 16 bases between them. Germline lookup yields CDR1 SGHRS and CDR2 YFSETQ. The CDR3 spells CASSSGGTVDYEQYF. The CDR3 bases are TGCGCCAGCAGCTCCGGTGGAACGGTGGACTACGAGCAGTACTTC.

The genes are TRBV7-2 and TRBJ2-3; TRBD2 agrees at 7 bases. Germline V gives CDR1 SGHTA, CDR2 FQGNSA. The CDR3 is 13 residues long. J gave up 3 bases and V 6 bases, and 3 bases lay outside the gene matches. The CDR3 here is CASRPRETDTQYF. The CDR3 bases are TGTGCCAGCAGGCCGCGGGAGACAGATACGCAGTATTTT.

This chain connects TRBV18 to TRBJ1-2, with D hard to call. V was shortened by 3 bases and J by 10 bases, with 12 bases between the two germline ends. The germline V gene has CDR1 KGHSH and CDR2 LQKENI. The CDR3 has 12 amino acids. CDR3 nucleotide sequence: TGTGCCAGCTCACCCGGACGGGATGACTACACCTTC. It is translated as CASSPGRDDYTF.

The chain recombines TRBV6-1 with TRBJ1-2; 8 bases match TRBD1. Germline V gene sequence: CDR1 MNHNS, CDR2 SASEGT. This CDR3 comprises 13 residues. Losses at the gene ends were 3 bases for V and 8 bases for J; bases not matched to a gene: 5. Here the CDR3 reads CASSDLTGAGYTF. Here the CDR3 DNA reads TGTGCCAGCAGTGATTTGACAGGGGCGGGCTACACCTTC.

In this sample, this clonotype turned up a few times. Mismatch with germline at one junction end may stem from a read error. The chain combines TRBV3-1 with TRBJ1-2; possible D gene TRBD1, 6 bases. CDR1 is LGHDT, CDR2 YNNKEL, per germline (reference sequence). The CDR3 consists of 14 residues. CDR3 nucleotide sequence: TGTGCCAGCAGCCAGACAGGTGGAAACTTTGGCTACACCTTC. Protein product: CASSQTGGNFGYTF.

This chain connects TRBV14 to TRBJ2-1; TRBD2 might be the D (6 bases). The V gene lost 0 bases and the J gene lost 4 bases, with 13 bases spanning the gap. The CDR3 length is 16 residues. Germline CDR1 SGHDN, CDR2 FVKESK. Here the CDR3 reads CASSQDLGLGYNEQFF. CDR3 bases: TGTGCCAGCAGCCAAGACTTGGGACTTGGTTACAATGAGCAGTTCTTC.

In this sample, this clonotype turned up a few times. V gene TRBV4-3 combines with J gene TRBJ2-1; D is perhaps TRBD2 (6 bases). CDR1 and CDR2 from the germline V gene are LGHNA and YSLEER. The CDR3 consists of 16 residues. V lost 1 base and J 2 bases, leaving 12 bases between the germline ends. The CDR3 protein is CASSQGSGVPYNEQFF. The CDR3, as DNA: TGCGCCAGCAGCCAAGGGTCGGGAGTACCCTACAATGAGCAGTTCTTC.

This clonotype turned up a few times. This rearrangement joins TRBV20-1 to TRBJ2-7; D might be TRBD1 (6 bases). The CDR3 length is 14 residues. Trimming stripped 4 bases from V and 1 base from J, with 14 bases between. Germline V gene sequence: CDR1 DFQATT, CDR2 SNEGSKA (reference sequence). The CDR3 DNA sequence: TGCAGTGCTACGCTCGCTGGACAGTCCTACGAGCAGTACTTC. Residues: CSATLAGQSYEQYF.